This TCR beta chain stems from a study of cytomegalovirus exposure and HLA in healthy donors. PCR primers comprised 60 Vbeta and 13 Jbeta primers. Libraries were prepared by immunoSEQ multiplex PCR; TCRdb keeps only in-frame clonotypes and omits some of them. The sample shows about 150,000 clones, around 73% of them seen only once. Turning to this clone: No antigen is known for it.

Study-wide results and limits: Within an earlier analysis, most TCR beta V segments proved productive either about 87% or about 30% of the time. The likely explanation for a cluster of highly shared sequence variants was sequencing artifact.

Source material: PBMCs. The receptor was isolated from a woman aged 18-29 years in good health and CMV-seronegative.

CDR3 loop: CSVLGTGGSGANVLTF. The CDR3 DNA is TGCAGCGTTCTGGGGACAGGGGGCTCTGGGGCCAACGTCCTGACTTTC. The V call is TRBV29-1, the J call TRBJ2-6; 11 nucleotides match TRBD1. Germline V gives CDR1 SQVTM, CDR2 ANQGSEA. CDR3 size: 16 residues. Trimming removed 5 bases from V and 0 bases from J; junction bases left unmatched: 3.